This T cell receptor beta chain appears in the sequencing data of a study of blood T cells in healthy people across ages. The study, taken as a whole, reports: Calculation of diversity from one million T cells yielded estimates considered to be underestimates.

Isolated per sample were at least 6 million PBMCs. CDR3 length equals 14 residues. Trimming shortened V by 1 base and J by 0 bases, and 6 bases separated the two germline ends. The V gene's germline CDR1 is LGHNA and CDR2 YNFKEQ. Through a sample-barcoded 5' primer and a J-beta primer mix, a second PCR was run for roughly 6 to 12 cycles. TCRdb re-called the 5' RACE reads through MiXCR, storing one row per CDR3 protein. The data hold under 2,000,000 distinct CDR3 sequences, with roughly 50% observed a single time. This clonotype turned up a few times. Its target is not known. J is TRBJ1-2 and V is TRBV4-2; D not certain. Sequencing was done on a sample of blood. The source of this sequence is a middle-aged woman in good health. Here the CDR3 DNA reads TGTGCCAGCAGCCAAGTCGGATCTAACTATGGCTACACCTTC. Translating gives CASSQVGSNYGYTF.